These T cell receptor beta chains were read from a single sample in a study of T cell responses to AZD1222 COVID-19 vaccine. The protocol was immunoSEQ multiplex PCR, while the TCRdb copy is restricted to in-frame clones and leaves out a portion. The repertoire has tens of thousands of clones, around 81% of them found once; the top ten carry around 45%. The sample in question was peripheral blood, obtained 28 days after the second AZD1222 dose. Receptor source: an adult who received the AZD1222 COVID-19 vaccine. The conserved cysteine and the conserved F or W are not part of the CDR3 here. Not every row has a clone size; where given, it reads once, few, many or a size class.

J | V | size | CDR3
TRBJ2-3 | TRBV12-3/TRBV12-4 | NA | ATGGGSGTQY
TRBJ1-1 | TRBV6-5 | NA | AGQQGGNTEAF
TRBJ2-2 | TRBV2 | NA | ASNVPSGELF
TRBJ2-3 | TRBV2 | NA | ASTLRTSSTDTQY
TRBJ1-3 | TRBV11-3 | NA | ASSLEDSWASGNTIY
TRBJ2-1 | TRBV7-8 | NA | ASSGVWGRQF
TRBJ2-3 | TRBV4-3 | NA | ASSQDRGEDTQY
TRBJ1-1 | TRBV6-5 | NA | ASSSYTEAF
TRBJ1-3 | TRBV10-3 | NA | AITLTPYR
TRBJ2-7 | TRBV7-9 | NA | ASSRLADYEQY
TRBJ2-1 | TRBV7-3 | NA | ASSSGLAGHNEQF
TRBJ1-1 | TRBV7-9 | NA | ASSFSDRAF
TRBJ1-1 | TRBV29-1 | few | SVDQGVGTEAF
TRBJ2-7 | TRBV7-9 | NA | ASSPGQDPYEQY
TRBJ2-3 | TRBV7-8 | NA | ASSLALTSPDTQY
TRBJ1-1 | TRBV6-5 | NA | ASTATGWPEAF
TRBJ2-3 | TRBV4-2 | NA | ASSQEITDTQY
TRBJ2-2 | TRBV9 | NA | ASSVTESGLNTGELF
TRBJ1-1 | TRBV7-9 | NA | ASSLGLGLGEAF
TRBJ2-1 | TRBV2 | few | ASQTGGLAYNEQF
TRBJ1-1 | TRBV5-1 | NA | ASSLSPSNTEAF
TRBJ2-7 | TRBV7-8 | NA | ASVRGFGYEQY
TRBJ1-2 | TRBV6-2/TRBV6-3 | NA | ASSYSTSGTGGYT
TRBJ1-1 | TRBV19 | few | ASSIVQGTTEAF
TRBJ1-1 | TRBV10-3 | NA | AISREDRGKTEAF
TRBJ1-1 | TRBV27 | NA | ASRFTGTPNTEAF
TRBJ2-1 | TRBV24-1 | NA | ATRGTGLGDEQF
TRBJ2-2 | TRBV10-2 | NA | ASSSGLVYTGELF
TRBJ2-2 | TRBV19 | once | ASSLNSGTNTGELF
TRBJ1-2 | TRBV2 | NA | ASSIQGDYGYT
TRBJ2-1 | TRBV30 | NA | ALRHTGVDEQF
TRBJ2-3 | TRBV7-2 | few | ASSLAAGGFNTDTQY
TRBJ2-4 | TRBV18 | NA | ASSPQGAKNIQY
TRBJ2-2 | TRBV19 | NA | ASIGPGNTGELF
TRBJ1-6 | TRBV18 | NA | ASSPTRDNSPLH
TRBJ2-7 | TRBV27 | NA | ASSFDSGGTYEQY
TRBJ2-1 | TRBV2 | NA | ASRAGTSGYNEQF
TRBJ2-3 | TRBV4-3 | NA | ASSQGPTDTQY
TRBJ2-3 | TRBV6-1 | NA | ASMSPGDTQY